The 13 T cell receptor beta chains listed next were all sequenced from one sample in a study of blood T cell repertoires in COVID-19. The repertoire was sequenced with immunoSEQ multiplex PCR; TCRdb's copy has only in-frame clones and lacks some. The data show 310,000 or so clones, about 87% seen once. Sequencing was done on a sample of peripheral blood. The receptors come from a man between 25 and 39 years old with COVID-19, enrolled during active disease.

The chain has TRBV14 and TRBJ2-7; possible D gene TRBD2, 6 bases. The CDR3 has 13 residues. The V gene lost 1 base and the J gene lost 6 bases, with 10 bases spanning the gap. The germline CDR1 and CDR2 sequences are SGHDN and FVKESK. The CDR3 region is CASSQVLGGEQYF. The CDR3 DNA reads TGTGCCAGCAGCCAAGTCTTGGGGGGCGAGCAGTACTTC.

The V and J genes are TRBV28 and TRBJ1-4, with 7 positions matching TRBD1. Trimming cost V 6 bases and J 5 bases; bases outside gene matches: 6. There are 14 residues in the CDR3. Germline values: CDR1 MDHEN, CDR2 SYDVKM. The chain's CDR3 is CASSLGGSNEKLFF. The CDR3 region has the DNA TGTGCCAGCAGCCTAGGGGGCTCCAATGAAAAACTGTTTTTT.

The chain combines TRBV9 with TRBJ2-5; 10 nucleotides match TRBD2. This CDR3 contains 15 residues. The V and J ends lost 4 bases and 0 bases, in that order; junction bases with no gene match: 3. Germline V CDR1 and CDR2: SGDLS, YYNGEE. CDR3 sequence: CASSLSGRHQETQYF. The DNA of the CDR3 is TGTGCCAGCAGCCTTAGCGGGAGGCACCAAGAGACCCAGTACTTC.

The chain is built from TRBV5-4 and TRBJ1-2; 10 bases fit TRBD1. The length of the CDR3 is 14 residues. From germline, CDR1 is SGHNT and CDR2 YYREEE (reference sequence). V lost 3 bases to trimming and J lost 8 bases; unmatched junction nucleotides: 7. The CDR3 here is CASSSDRGLGGYTF. The DNA for the CDR3 is TGTGCCAGCAGCTCTGACAGGGGGCTTGGAGGCTACACCTTC.

The CDR3 region is CASSEAFGQGTFYSNQPQHF. The CDR3 region has the DNA TGTGCCAGCAGTGAAGCGTTCGGACAGGGGACGTTTTATAGCAATCAGCCCCAGCATTTT. The chain is built from TRBV6-1 and TRBJ1-5; TRBD1 agrees at 9 bases. The CDR3 has 20 amino acids. Looked up from germline, CDR1 is MNHNS and CDR2 is SASEGT. With 0 bases clipped from V and 0 bases from J, the junction kept 12 bases outside the gene matches.

This chain connects TRBV6-2 or TRBV6-3 to TRBJ2-1, with TRBD2 identical over 16 bases. V was pared by 2 bases and J by 8 bases, with 6 bases of the junction left unmatched. The CDR3 is 17 amino acids. Germline V lookup: CDR1 MNHEY, CDR2 SVGEGT. CDR3 bases: TGTGCCAGCAGTTACGGGACTAGCGGGGGGGCCTTGGATGAGCAGTTCTTC. It specifies CASSYGTSGGALDEQFF.

There are a few counts of this clone. V usage is TRBV7-9 and J usage is TRBJ1-5; 9 nucleotides match TRBD1. From germline, CDR1 is SEHNR and CDR2 FQNEAQ (reference sequence). V dropped 8 bases and J dropped 6; count of bases not matched to a gene: 5. The CDR3 consists of 13 residues. The CDR3 spells CASEQGAGQPQHF. In DNA form, the CDR3 reads TGTGCCAGCGAACAGGGGGCTGGTCAGCCCCAGCATTTT.

The V gene is TRBV7-9, the J gene TRBJ2-3; perhaps TRBD1 as D (6 bases). The germline V gene encodes CDR1 SEHNR and CDR2 FQNEAQ (reference sequence). This CDR3 is built from 14 residues. With 4 bases removed from V and 2 bases from J, the gap between germline ends came to 10 bases. The CDR3 coding sequence is TGTGCCAGCAGCTCCAGGGGTTCCACAGATACGCAGTATTTT. Translating gives CASSSRGSTDTQYF.

This chain links TRBV2 with TRBJ2-1, with 8 positions matching TRBD1. The CDR3 has 14 residues. Germline values: CDR1 SNHLY, CDR2 FYNNEI. V dropped 7 bases and J dropped 9; count of bases not matched to a gene: 11. CDR3 loop: CASTGTGGAAEQFF. The CDR3 DNA sequence: TGTGCCAGCACCGGGACAGGTGGGGCTGCTGAGCAGTTCTTC.

The genes are TRBV29-1 and TRBJ1-1; a possible D gene is TRBD1 (6 bases). Germline V gene lookup returns CDR1 SQVTM and CDR2 ANQGSEA. The CDR3 sequence is 13 residues long. V was pared by 5 bases and J by 0 bases, with 10 bases between. CDR3 DNA: TGCAGCGTTTACGGACAGATGAACACTGAAGCTTTCTTT. It yields the protein CSVYGQMNTEAFF.

The chain links TRBV7-3 to TRBJ2-3, with 12 bases lining up with TRBD2. Germline V lookup: CDR1 SGHTA, CDR2 FQGTGA. The CDR3 extends over 16 amino acids. J gave up 4 bases and V 6 bases, and 8 bases lay outside the gene matches. The CDR3 loop is CASSIPTSGSPDTQYF. The CDR3, as DNA: TGTGCCAGCAGTATCCCGACTAGCGGGAGTCCAGATACGCAGTATTTT.

The J gene is TRBJ2-5, the V gene TRBV3-1 (or the pseudogene TRBV3-2); 11 bases align to TRBD2. Germline V gives CDR1 LGHDT, CDR2 YNNKEL (reference sequence). The V gene end was trimmed by 0 bases and the J gene end by 4 bases; junction bases not matched to a gene: 4. The CDR3 contains 16 residues. DNA for the CDR3: TGTGCCAGCAGCCAAGATAGCGGGGGGGCTTTAGAGACCCAGTACTTC. This gives the protein CASSQDSGGALETQYF.

This clone came up once. Other DNA sequences within the sample encode an identical CDR3. The genes are TRBV18 and TRBJ2-1; 9 bases are shared with TRBD1. The germline V gene has CDR1 KGHSH and CDR2 LQKENI. V trimming: 4 bases; J trimming: 4 bases; junction bases outside the gene matches: 5. The CDR3 extends over 15 amino acids. The CDR3: CASSLGQGSYNEQFF. CDR3 nucleotide sequence: TGTGCCAGCTCACTGGGACAGGGCTCATACAATGAGCAGTTCTTC.